This T cell receptor (beta chain) was found in a study of vaccination and CD4 T cells after COVID-19. Overall study: The convalescents were made up of six males and four females, two of whom were Hispanic. Everyone enrolled got two doses of BNT162b2 or mRNA-1273 vaccine.

The Oncomine TCR Beta short-read assay was applied to DNA of cultured CD4+ T cells. The template was genomic DNA from cultured CD4+ T cells. TCRdb re-analysed the PCR reads in MiXCR, keeping a single row per CDR3 protein. The sample carries 9,700 or so distinct CDR3 sequences, 70% recorded once. The treatment here: approximately nine-day PBMC culture with coronavirus spike peptide pools or control peptides (ViraFEST assay). ViraFEST grew antigen-specific T cells using peptide pools, then sequenced TCRs. Between the trimmed V and J ends, which lost 0 bases and 1 base, there was a span of 9 bases. In germline, CDR1 is ENHRY, CDR2 SYGVKD. This CDR3 is 15 amino acids long. About this clonotype: Its target is not known.

This receptor was identified in a human donor who had recovered from COVID-19. The chain employs TRBV10-3 and TRBJ2-5; TRBD1 might be the D (5 bases). The sample comprised CD4+ T cells from blood, cultured in vitro. The CDR3 nucleotides read TGTGCCATCAGTGAGTCCCAGACAGTCCAAGAGACCCAGTACTTC. It is translated as CAISESQTVQETQYF.